Here is one T cell receptor beta chain with its context. Germline loops: CDR1 LGHNA, CDR2 YNFKEQ. The CDR3 loop spans 15 amino acids. The J segment lost 5 bases and the V segment lost 2 bases, leaving 2 bases of the junction unmatched. Using immunoSEQ multiplex PCR, the repertoire was profiled, and TCRdb retains in-frame clones only, with some absent. There are under 300,000 clones in the sample; about four fifths occur only once, and roughly 3.4% lies in the top ten. This sample is part of a study of blood T cell repertoires in COVID-19. Background on the study: PBMCs, B-cell-depleted T cells, or T cells provided the cDNA or gDNA that made up the material.

Sequencing input: peripheral blood. The receptor comes from a woman aged 18 to 35 with acute or convalescent COVID-19. The chain is built from TRBV4-2 and TRBJ1-6; 8 bases match TRBD1. The DNA of the CDR3 is TGTGCCAGCAGCCAATTACAGGGGGATAATTCACCCCTCCACTTT. Residues: CASSQLQGDNSPLHF.